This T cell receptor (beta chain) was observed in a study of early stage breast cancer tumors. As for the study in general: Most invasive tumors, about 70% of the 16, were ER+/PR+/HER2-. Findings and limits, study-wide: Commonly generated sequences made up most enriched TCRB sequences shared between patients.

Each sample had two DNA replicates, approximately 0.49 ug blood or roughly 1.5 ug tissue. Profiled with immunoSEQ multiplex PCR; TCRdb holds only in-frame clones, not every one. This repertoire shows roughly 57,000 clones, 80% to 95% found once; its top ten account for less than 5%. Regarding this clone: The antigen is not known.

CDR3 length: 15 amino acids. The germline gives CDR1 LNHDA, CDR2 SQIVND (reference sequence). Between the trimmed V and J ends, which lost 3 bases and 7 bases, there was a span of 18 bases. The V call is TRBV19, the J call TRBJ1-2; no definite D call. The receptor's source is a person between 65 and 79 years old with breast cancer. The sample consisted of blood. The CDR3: CASSIKWPPSRGYTF. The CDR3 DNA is TGTGCCAGTAGTATCAAGTGGCCACCTTCACGTGGCTACACCTTC.